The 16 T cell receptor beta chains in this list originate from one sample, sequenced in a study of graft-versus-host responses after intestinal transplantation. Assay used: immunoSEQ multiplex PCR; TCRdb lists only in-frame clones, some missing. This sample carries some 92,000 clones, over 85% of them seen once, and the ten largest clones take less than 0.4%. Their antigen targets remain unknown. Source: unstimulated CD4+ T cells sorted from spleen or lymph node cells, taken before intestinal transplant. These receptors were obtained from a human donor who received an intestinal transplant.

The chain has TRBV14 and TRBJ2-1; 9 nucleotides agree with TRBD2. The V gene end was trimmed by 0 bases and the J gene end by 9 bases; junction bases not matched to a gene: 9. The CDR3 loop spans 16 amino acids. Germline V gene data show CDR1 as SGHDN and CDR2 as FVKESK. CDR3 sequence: CASSQERPSGKGEQFF. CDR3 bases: TGTGCCAGCAGCCAAGAAAGGCCTAGCGGGAAAGGTGAGCAGTTCTTC.

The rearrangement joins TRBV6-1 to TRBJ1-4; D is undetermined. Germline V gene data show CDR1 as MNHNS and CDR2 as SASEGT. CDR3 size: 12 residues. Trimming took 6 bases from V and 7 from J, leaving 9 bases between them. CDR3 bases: TGTGCCAGCAGGTCGGGTCGTGAAAAACTGTTTTTT. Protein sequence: CASRSGREKLFF.

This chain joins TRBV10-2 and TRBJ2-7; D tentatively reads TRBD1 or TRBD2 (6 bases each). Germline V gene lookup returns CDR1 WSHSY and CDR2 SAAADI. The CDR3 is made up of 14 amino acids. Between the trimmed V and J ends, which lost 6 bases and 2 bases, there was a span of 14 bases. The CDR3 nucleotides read TGCGCCAGCAGGCGGGACAAAGGAGCCTACGAGCAGTACTTC. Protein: CASRRDKGAYEQYF.

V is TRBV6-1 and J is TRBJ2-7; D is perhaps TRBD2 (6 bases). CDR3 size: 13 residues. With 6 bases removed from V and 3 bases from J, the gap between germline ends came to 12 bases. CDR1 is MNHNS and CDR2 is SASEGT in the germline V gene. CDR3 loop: CASRYGSLYEQYF. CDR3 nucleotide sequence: TGTGCCAGCAGGTACGGGAGTCTCTACGAGCAGTACTTC.

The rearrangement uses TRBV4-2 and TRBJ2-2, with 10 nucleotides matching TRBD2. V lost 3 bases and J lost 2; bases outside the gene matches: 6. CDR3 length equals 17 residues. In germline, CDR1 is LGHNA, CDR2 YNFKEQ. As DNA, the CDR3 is TGTGCCAGCAGCCAGGGTTGGACTAGCGGAAACACCGGGGAGCTGTTTTTT. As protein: CASSQGWTSGNTGELFF.

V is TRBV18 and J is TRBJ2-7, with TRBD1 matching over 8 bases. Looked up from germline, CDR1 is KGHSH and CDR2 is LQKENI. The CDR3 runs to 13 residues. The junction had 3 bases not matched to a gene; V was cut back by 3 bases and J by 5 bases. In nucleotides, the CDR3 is TGTGCCAGCTCACCGACAGGGGAGGACGAGCAGTACTTC. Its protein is CASSPTGEDEQYF.

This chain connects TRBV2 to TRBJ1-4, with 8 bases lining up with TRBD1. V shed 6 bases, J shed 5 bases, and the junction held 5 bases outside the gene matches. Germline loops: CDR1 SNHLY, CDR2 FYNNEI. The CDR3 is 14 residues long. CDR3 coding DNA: TGTGCCAGCAGACCGGACAGGGCCAATGAAAAACTGTTTTTT. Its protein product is CASRPDRANEKLFF.

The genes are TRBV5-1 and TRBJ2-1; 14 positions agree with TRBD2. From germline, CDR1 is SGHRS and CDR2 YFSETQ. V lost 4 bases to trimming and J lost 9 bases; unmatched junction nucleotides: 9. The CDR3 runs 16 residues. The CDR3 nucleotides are TGCGCCAGCAGCCCGACTAGCGGGAGGGACTTCGGTGAGCAGTTCTTC. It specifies CASSPTSGRDFGEQFF.

This chain's CDR3 is CAWSVRRDVSGNTIYF. CDR3 DNA sequence: TGTGCCTGGAGTGTACGGAGGGATGTCTCTGGAAACACCATATATTTT. The genes are TRBV30 and TRBJ1-3; D is undetermined. Germline V gives CDR1 GTSNPN, CDR2 SVGIG (reference sequence). V lost 0 bases to trimming and J lost 0 bases, with 12 bases between them. CDR3 length: 16 amino acids.

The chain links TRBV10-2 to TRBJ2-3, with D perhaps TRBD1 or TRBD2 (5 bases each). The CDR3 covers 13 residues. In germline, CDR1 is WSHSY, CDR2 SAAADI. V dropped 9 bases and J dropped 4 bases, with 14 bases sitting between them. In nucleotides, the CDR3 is TGCGCCAGGCCGGGACCCCCCCCAGATACGCAGTATTTT. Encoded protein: CARPGPPPDTQYF.

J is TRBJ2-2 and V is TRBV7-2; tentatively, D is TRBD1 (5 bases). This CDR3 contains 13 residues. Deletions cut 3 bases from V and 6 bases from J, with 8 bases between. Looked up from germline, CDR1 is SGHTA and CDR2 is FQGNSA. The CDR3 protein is CASSFDSSGELFF. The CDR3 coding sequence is TGTGCCAGCAGCTTTGACAGCTCCGGGGAGCTGTTTTTT.

The CDR3 nucleotides read TGTGCCTCCCAAATCGGGACAGGGTACGAGACCCAGTACTTC. Translating gives CASQIGTGYETQYF. V is TRBV2 and J is TRBJ2-5, with 9 nucleotides matching TRBD1. After removal of 11 bases from V and 5 bases from J, the junction contained 12 bases not matched to a gene. The CDR3 has 14 residues. The germline CDR1 and CDR2 sequences are SNHLY and FYNNEI.

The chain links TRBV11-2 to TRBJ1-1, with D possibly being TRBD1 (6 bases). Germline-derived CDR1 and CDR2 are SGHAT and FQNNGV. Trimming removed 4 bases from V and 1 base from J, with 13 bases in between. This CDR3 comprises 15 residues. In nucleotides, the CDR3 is TGTGCCAGCAGCTCCCGGGACACATGGAACACTGAAGCTTTCTTT. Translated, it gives CASSSRDTWNTEAFF. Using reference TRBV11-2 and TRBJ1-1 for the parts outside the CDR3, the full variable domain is EAGVAQSPRYKIIEKRQSVAFWCNPISGHATLYWYQQILGQGPKLLIQFQNNGVVDDSQLPKDRFSAERLKGVDSTLKIQPAKLEDSAVYLCASSSRDTWNTEAFFGQGTRLTVV.

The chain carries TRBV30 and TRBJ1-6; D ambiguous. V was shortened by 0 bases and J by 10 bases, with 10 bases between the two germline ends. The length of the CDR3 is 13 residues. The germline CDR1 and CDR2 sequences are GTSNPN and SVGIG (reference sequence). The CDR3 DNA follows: TGTGCCTGGAGTGTTCGGGGAGACTCACCCCTCCACTTT. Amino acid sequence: CAWSVRGDSPLHF.

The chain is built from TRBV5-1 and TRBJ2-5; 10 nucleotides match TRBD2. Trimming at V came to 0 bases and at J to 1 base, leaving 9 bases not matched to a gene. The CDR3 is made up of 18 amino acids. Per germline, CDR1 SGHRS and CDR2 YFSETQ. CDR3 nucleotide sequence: TGCGCCAGCAGCTTGGGGATCCTAGCGGGAGTGGGCCAAGAGACCCAGTACTTC. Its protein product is CASSLGILAGVGQETQYF.

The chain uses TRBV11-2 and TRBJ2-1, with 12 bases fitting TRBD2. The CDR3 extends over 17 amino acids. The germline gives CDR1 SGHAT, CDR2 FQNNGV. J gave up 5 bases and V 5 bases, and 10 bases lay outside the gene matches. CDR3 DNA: TGTGCCAGCAGCGTAAGACTAGCGGGAGAGGGGCACAATGAGCAGTTCTTC. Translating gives CASSVRLAGEGHNEQFF. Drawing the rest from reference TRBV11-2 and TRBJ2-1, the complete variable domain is EAGVAQSPRYKIIEKRQSVAFWCNPISGHATLYWYQQILGQGPKLLIQFQNNGVVDDSQLPKDRFSAERLKGVDSTLKIQPAKLEDSAVYLCASSVRLAGEGHNEQFFGPGTRLTVL.